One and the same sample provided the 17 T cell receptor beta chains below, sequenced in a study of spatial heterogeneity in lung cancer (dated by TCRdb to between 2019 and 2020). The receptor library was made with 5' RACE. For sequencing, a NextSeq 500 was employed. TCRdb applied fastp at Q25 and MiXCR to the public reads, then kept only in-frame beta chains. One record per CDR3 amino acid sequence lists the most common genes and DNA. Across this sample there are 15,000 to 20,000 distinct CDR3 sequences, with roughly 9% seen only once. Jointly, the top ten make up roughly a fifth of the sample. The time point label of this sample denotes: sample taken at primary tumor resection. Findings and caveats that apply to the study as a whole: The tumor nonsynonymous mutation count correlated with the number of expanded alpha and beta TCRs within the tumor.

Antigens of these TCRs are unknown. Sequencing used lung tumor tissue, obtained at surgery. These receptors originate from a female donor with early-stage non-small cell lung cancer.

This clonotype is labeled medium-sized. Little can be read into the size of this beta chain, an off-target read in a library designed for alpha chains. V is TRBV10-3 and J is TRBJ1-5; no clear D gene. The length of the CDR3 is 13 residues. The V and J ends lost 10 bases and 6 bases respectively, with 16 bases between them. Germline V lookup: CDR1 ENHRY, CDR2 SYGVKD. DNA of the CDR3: TGTGCCACCGCTGCGGGAAGCGGTCAGCCCCAGCATTTT. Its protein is CATAAGSGQPQHF.

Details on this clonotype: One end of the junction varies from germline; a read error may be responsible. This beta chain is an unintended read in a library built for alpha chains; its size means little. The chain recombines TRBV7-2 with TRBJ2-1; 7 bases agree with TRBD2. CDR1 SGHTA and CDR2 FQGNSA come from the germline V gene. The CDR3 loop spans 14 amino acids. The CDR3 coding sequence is TGTGCCTGCAGCTTAGACAGCGCTAGCGGTGCCCAGTTCTTC. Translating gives CACSLDSASGAQFF. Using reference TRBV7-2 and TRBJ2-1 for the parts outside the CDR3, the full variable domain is GAGVSQSPSNKVTEKGKDVELRCDPISGHTALYWYRQSLGQGLEFLIYFQGNSAPDKSGLPSDRFSAERTGGSVSTLTIQRTQQEDSAVYLCACSLDSASGAQFFGPGTRLTVL.

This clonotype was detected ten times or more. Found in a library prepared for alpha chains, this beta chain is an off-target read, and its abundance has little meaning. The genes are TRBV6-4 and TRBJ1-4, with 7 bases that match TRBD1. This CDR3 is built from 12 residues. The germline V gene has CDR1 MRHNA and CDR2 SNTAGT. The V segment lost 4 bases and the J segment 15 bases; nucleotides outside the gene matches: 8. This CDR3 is CASSGNGTDLFF. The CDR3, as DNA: TGTGCCAGCAGTGGAAACGGGACAGACTTGTTTTTT.

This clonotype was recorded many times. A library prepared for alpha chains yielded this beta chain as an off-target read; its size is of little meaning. The CDR3, as DNA: TGTGCCAGCACTCTTAGCGGGGGCCCCTACGAGCAGTACTTC. Its translation: CASTLSGGPYEQYF. The chain couples TRBV6-6 to TRBJ2-7; 9 bases agree with TRBD2. In germline, CDR1 is MNHNY, CDR2 SVGAGI (reference sequence). There are 14 residues in the CDR3. The junction had 6 bases not matched to a gene; V was cut back by 7 bases and J by 2 bases.

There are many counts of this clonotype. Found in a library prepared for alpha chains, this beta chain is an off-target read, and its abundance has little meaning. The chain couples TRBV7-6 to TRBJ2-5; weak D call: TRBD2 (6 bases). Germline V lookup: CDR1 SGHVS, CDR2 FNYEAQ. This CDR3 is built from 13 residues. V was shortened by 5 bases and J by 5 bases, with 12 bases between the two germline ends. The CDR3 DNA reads TGTGCCAGCAGCCCGGGACTTTCGGAGACCCAGTACTTC. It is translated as CASSPGLSETQYF.

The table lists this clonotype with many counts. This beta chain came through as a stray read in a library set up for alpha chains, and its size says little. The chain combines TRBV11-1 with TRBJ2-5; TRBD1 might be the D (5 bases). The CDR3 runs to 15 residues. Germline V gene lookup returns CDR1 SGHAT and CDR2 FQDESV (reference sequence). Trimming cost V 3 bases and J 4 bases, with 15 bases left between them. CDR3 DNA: TGTGCCAGCAGCTTGGGCCAGGGCGTGAGAGAGACCCAGTACTTC. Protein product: CASSLGQGVRETQYF.

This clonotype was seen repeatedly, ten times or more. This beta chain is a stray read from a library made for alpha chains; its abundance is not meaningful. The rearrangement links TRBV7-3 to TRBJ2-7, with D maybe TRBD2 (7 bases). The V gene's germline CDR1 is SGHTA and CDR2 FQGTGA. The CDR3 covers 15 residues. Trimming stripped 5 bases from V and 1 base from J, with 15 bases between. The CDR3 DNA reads TGTGCCAGCAGCATCGGCGGGGGCCTGTCCTACGAGCAGTACTTC. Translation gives CASSIGGGLSYEQYF.

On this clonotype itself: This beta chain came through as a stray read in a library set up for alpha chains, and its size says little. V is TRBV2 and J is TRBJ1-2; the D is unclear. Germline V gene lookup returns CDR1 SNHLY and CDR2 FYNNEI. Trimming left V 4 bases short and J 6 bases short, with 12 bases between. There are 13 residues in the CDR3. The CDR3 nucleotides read TGTGCCAGCAGTGCGATGATAGGGAATGGCTACACCTTC. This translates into CASSAMIGNGYTF.

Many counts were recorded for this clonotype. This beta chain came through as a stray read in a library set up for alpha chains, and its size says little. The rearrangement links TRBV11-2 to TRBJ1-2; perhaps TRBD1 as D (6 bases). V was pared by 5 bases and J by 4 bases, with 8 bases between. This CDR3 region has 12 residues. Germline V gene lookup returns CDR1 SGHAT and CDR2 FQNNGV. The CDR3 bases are TGTGCCAGCAGCCTACAGGGCTATGGCTACACCTTC. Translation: CASSLQGYGYTF.

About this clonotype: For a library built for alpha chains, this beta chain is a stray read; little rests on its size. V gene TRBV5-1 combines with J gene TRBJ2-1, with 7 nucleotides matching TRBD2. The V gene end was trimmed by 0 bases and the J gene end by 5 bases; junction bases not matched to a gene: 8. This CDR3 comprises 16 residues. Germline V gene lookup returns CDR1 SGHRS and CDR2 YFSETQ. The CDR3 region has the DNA TGCGCCAGCAGCTTGGTATTAGCGGGTTCTCACAATGAGCAGTTCTTC. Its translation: CASSLVLAGSHNEQFF. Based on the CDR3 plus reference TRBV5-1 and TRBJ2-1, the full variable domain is KAGVTQTPRYLIKTRGQQVTLSCSPISGHRSVSWYQQTPGQGLQFLFEYFSETQRNKGNFPGRFSGRQFSNSRSEMNVSTLELGDSALYLCASSLVLAGSHNEQFFGPGTRLTVL.

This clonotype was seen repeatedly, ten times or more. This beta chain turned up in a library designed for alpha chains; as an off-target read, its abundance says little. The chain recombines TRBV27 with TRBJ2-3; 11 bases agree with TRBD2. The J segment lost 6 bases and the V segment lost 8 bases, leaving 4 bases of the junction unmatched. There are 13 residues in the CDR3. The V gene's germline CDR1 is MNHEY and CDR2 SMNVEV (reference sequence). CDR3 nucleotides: TGTGCCAGCGGCAGGACTAGCGGGGATACGCAGTATTTT. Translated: CASGRTSGDTQYF.

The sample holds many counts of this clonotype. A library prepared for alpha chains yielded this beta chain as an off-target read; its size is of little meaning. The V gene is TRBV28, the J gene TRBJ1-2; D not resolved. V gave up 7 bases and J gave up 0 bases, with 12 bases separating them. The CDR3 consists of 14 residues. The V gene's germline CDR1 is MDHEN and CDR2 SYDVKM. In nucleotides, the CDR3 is TGTGCCAGCATCGGAGGTACTACTAACTATGGCTACACCTTC. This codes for CASIGGTTNYGYTF.

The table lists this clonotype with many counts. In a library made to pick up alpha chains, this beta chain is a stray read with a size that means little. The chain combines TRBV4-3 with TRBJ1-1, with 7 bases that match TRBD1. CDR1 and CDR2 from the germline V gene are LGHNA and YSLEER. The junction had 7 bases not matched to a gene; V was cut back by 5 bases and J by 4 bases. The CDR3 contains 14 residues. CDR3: CASSRQGGITEAFF. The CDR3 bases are TGCGCCAGCAGCAGACAGGGTGGTATCACTGAAGCTTTCTTT.

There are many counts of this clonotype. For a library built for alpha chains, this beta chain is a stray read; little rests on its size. CDR3 protein: CASSPSKGQPQHF. The CDR3 DNA sequence: TGTGCCAGCAGCCCTTCTAAGGGGCAGCCCCAGCATTTT. The chain combines TRBV11-2 with TRBJ1-5; possibly TRBD1 for D (5 bases). V lost 5 bases to trimming and J lost 7 bases, with 12 bases between them. Germline V gene data show CDR1 as SGHAT and CDR2 as FQNNGV. This CDR3 has 13 residues. The full variable domain, rest sourced from reference TRBV11-2 and TRBJ1-5, is EAGVAQSPRYKIIEKRQSVAFWCNPISGHATLYWYQQILGQGPKLLIQFQNNGVVDDSQLPKDRFSAERLKGVDSTLKIQPAKLEDSAVYLCASSPSKGQPQHFGDGTRLSIL.

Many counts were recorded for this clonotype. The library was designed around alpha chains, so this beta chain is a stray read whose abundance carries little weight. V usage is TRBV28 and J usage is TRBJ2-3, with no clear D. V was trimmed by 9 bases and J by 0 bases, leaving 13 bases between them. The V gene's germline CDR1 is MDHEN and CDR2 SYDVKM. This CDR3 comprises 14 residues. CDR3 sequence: CASRRPASTDTQYF. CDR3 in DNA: TGTGCCAGTCGTCGGCCAGCTAGCACAGATACGCAGTATTTT.

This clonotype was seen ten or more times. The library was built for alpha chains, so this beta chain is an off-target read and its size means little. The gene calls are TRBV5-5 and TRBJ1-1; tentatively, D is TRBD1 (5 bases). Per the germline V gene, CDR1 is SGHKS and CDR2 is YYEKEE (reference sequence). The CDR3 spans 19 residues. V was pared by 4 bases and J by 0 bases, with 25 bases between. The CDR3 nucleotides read TGTGCCAGCAGCCGTGGGGGGAGAACGGCTTCCCTAATGAACACTGAAGCTTTCTTT. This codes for CASSRGGRTASLMNTEAFF.

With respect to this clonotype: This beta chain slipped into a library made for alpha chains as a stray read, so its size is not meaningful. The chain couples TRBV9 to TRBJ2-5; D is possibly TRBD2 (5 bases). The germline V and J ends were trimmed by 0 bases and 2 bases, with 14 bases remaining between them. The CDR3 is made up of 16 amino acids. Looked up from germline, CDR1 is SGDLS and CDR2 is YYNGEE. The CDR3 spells CASSVDVGVLQETQYF. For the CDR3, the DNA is TGTGCCAGCAGCGTAGATGTCGGGGTCCTACAAGAGACCCAGTACTTC.